This TCR beta chain was observed in a study of T cells after yellow fever vaccination. As concerns this clonotype: What it binds is unknown.

TCRdb passed the 5' RACE reads through MiXCR, listing each CDR3 protein once. This table has 620,000 or so distinct CDR3 sequences, roughly a sixth appearing once. Broader study findings: Secondary responses were weaker yet peaked faster, day 5 versus 15. After the booster, approximately 96% of CD4 and 88% of CD8 primary-response clones were re-detected.

The CDR3 consists of 13 residues. The ends lost 4 bases at V and 8 bases at J; junction bases unmatched: 5. CDR1 is SGHRS, CDR2 YFSETQ, per germline. This TCR was recovered from a man aged 18 to 29 who received the YFV17D yellow fever vaccine. This specimen was PBMCs, taken 4 to 6 days after the first yellow fever vaccination. The chain carries TRBV5-1 and TRBJ2-1; 8 bases fit TRBD2. The CDR3 nucleotides are TGCGCCAGCAGCCGGGGGGGCGAGGATGAGCAGTTCTTC. This encodes CASSRGGEDEQFF.